These 6 T cell receptor beta chains came from one sample sequenced in a study of regulatory T cells in long-lasting Graves disease. Time point here: persistent/refractory GD, antithyroid drugs over 5 years with positive TRAb. PBMC RNA served as the TCR library source. Building the TCR beta libraries relied on iRepertoire HTBI primers, and CDR3 regions underwent Arm-PCR. TCRdb re-derived calls from the multiplex PCR reads in MiXCR, one entry per CDR3 protein. The sample carries some 340,000 distinct CDR3 sequences, less than 30% recorded once. The sample consisted of peripheral blood mononuclear cells (PBMCs), taken when the disease was refractory, from a patient treated with antithyroid drugs. These receptors originate from a woman between 35 and 50 years old with Graves disease.

This sequence joins TRBV30 and TRBJ1-1, with D hard to call. Trimming removed 3 bases from V and 2 bases from J, with 13 bases in between. Germline V lookup: CDR1 GTSNPN, CDR2 SVGIG (reference sequence). The CDR3 spans 14 residues. The CDR3 region is CAWSKTAYNTEAFF. The CDR3 DNA reads TGTGCCTGGAGCAAAACTGCTTACAACACTGAAGCTTTCTTT.

The V and J genes are TRBV11-2 and TRBJ1-4, with 7 bases matching TRBD1. Trimming cost V 5 bases and J 4 bases; bases outside gene matches: 10. Germline assignment: CDR1 SGHAT and CDR2 FQNNGV. There are 16 residues in the CDR3. The CDR3 region is CASSQLTGTVNEKLFF. The DNA for the CDR3 is TGTGCCAGCAGCCAATTAACCGGGACAGTTAATGAAAAACTGTTTTTT.

Comments on this clonotype: A much larger clone differs by one base, so this may be a read error. This sequence joins TRBV29-1 and TRBJ2-5; the match to TRBD2 covers 12 bases. V shed 8 bases, J shed 4 bases, and the junction held 11 bases outside the gene matches. CDR3 length equals 15 residues. The germline CDR1 and CDR2 sequences are SQVTM and ANQGSEA. The CDR3 nucleotides are TGCAGCACTGGACTAGCGGGATTACCTGGAGAGACCCAGTACTTC. Amino acids: CSTGLAGLPGETQYF.

V and J are TRBV6-5 and TRBJ2-5; D not resolved. V was trimmed by 0 bases and J by 4 bases, leaving 12 bases between them. Germline CDR1 is MNHEY and CDR2 is SVGAGI. The CDR3 has 15 amino acids. CDR3 amino acids: CASSYSFQAAETQYF. The CDR3 DNA reads TGTGCCAGCAGTTACTCCTTCCAAGCAGCAGAGACCCAGTACTTC.

This clonotype has ten or more counts. An end of the junction differs from the germline gene, which may be a read error. This rearrangement joins TRBV29-1 to TRBJ2-7; D is undetermined. Germline CDR1 and CDR2: SQVTM and ANQGSEA. The CDR3 runs to 12 residues. CDR3 loop: CSVAGSSHEQYF. CDR3 nucleotides: TGCAGCGTTGCTGGCAGCTCCCACGAGCAGTACTTC.

This clonotype was observed at least ten times. This rearrangement joins TRBV2 to TRBJ2-6; TRBD1 matches at 7 bases. This CDR3 comprises 17 residues. V lost 6 bases to trimming and J lost 2 bases; unmatched junction nucleotides: 10. The germline V gene has CDR1 SNHLY and CDR2 FYNNEI. CDR3 DNA sequence: TGTGCCAGCAGCCTGGGACAGCTGCAGGCTGGGGCCAACGTCCTGACTTTC. Protein product: CASSLGQLQAGANVLTF.